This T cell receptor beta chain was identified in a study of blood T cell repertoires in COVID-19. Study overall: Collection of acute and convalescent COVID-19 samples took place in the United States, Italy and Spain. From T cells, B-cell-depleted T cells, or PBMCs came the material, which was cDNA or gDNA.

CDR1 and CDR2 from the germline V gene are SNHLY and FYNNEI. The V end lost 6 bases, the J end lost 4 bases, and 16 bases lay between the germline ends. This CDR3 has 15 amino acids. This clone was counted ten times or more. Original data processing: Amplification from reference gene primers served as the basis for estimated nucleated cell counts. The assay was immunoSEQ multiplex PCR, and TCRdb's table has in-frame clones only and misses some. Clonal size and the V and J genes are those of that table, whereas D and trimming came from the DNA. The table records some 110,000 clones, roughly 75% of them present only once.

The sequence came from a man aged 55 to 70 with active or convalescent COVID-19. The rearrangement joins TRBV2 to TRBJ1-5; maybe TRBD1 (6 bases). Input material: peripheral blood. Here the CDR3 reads CASRARGGPNQPQHF. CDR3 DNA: TGTGCCAGCAGAGCCCGGGGGGGGCCAAATCAGCCCCAGCATTTT.